The T cell receptor beta chain under discussion was sequenced for a study of cytomegalovirus exposure and HLA in healthy donors. Donors likely had unrecorded immune exposures despite being nominally healthy when sampled. General observations from the study: When a later analysis compared HLA-associated TCR beta chains with equally common others, the HLA-associated chains turned out to be more clonally expanded and to have lower generation probabilities.

PCR primers comprised 60 Vbeta and 13 Jbeta primers. Original processing methods: There were around 80 million unique TCR beta chains by a later count, and some 10 million of them were shared. Profiling relied on immunoSEQ multiplex PCR, and the TCRdb table lists in-frame clones only, not all of them. The V and J calls and clone size are taken from that table; D and trimming were inferred from the DNA. The sample includes approximately 100,000 clones, 65% to 80% of them seen just once. In regard to this clone: Its specificity is unknown.

Per the germline V gene, CDR1 is SGDLS and CDR2 is YYNGEE. This CDR3 spans 14 amino acids. The V gene end was trimmed by 4 bases and the J gene end by 6 bases; junction bases not matched to a gene: 6. The chain couples TRBV9 to TRBJ2-2; the match to TRBD2 covers 7 bases. What was sequenced was PBMCs. The sequence came from a man between 35 and 55 years old in good health and CMV-seropositive. The CDR3: CASSPSGVAGELFF. DNA of the CDR3: TGTGCCAGCAGCCCGAGCGGGGTGGCCGGGGAGCTGTTTTTT.